The sequence of this T cell receptor (beta chain) was determined in a study of CD8+ T cells in alopecia areata. Study in general: A 6-month period off drug followed tofacitinib, which lasted 6 to 18 months.

This clone was recorded a few times. The V end lost 5 bases, the J end lost 2 bases, and 9 bases lay between the germline ends. This CDR3 has 13 residues. The germline V gene has CDR1 LNHDA and CDR2 SQIVND (reference sequence). Sample treatment: oral pan-JAK inhibitor, 5-10 mg twice daily. Samples from alopecia areata patients were lesional scalp punch biopsies and peripheral blood. Extracted RNA was reverse transcribed, and the resulting cDNA served as sequencing template. Data came from immunoSEQ multiplex PCR; TCRdb stores just in-frame clones and leaves some out. Of 65,000 to 75,000 clones detected, approximately 30% appear once; the ten largest clones hold around 14%.

Sequenced material: CD8+ T cells sorted from blood, taken at week 4, from a patient treated with tofacitinib. This TCR was sampled from a human donor with alopecia areata. V and J are TRBV19 and TRBJ1-2, with D unresolved. The CDR3 nucleotides read TGTGCCAGTAGTCCCCCAAACAACTATGGCTACACCTTC. This translates into CASSPPNNYGYTF.